The source of this T cell receptor beta chain is a study of T-cell memory formation after mild COVID-19 (dated by TCRdb to the early 2020s). Some background on the complete study: TCR sequence clusters from the two donors were found to be largely donor specific. The cohort was made up of two young adult volunteers, one female and one male, who were previously healthy. Longitudinal TCRalpha and TCRbeta repertoire sequencing tracked T-cell clones expanding and contracting after mild COVID-19 in a couple of donors.

Ficoll-Paque density gradient centrifugation was the method used to isolate PBMCs. For this clonotype: This receptor's antigen is unknown. There are no base qualities to consult, and no much larger clone falls within one base.

Results the study describes overall, beyond this receptor: Whether the second-wave clones peaking on day 37 were SARS-CoV-2 specific was not confirmed. Clones that contracted from day 15 to 85 showed balanced CD4/CD8 phenotypes, whereas a second wave of clones that expanded from day 15 to 37 leaned towards CD4+. Some responding clones were detected in pre-infection memory, which suggested that pre-existing cross-reactive memory T cells had joined the SARS-CoV-2 response. The study covered only a couple of mild cases, and larger cohorts including severe cases with pre-infection samples were considered necessary. Contracting CD4+ clones appeared mostly in the CM and EM memory subsets, whereas CD8+ clones were enriched in EMRA.

TCRdb records Illumina NovaSeq 6000 as the sequencer. cDNA libraries for TCRalpha and TCRbeta were prepared by 5'RACE using constant-segment primers, with sample barcodes and unique molecular identifiers added. Trizol reagent was used to extract RNA from every sample. The libraries were amplified in two PCR steps, and the second step added a second sample barcode and Illumina TruSeq adapters. The libraries were sequenced on an Illumina NovaSeq using 2 x 150 bp paired-end reads. The original methods were these. Demultiplexing of reads and collapsing into UMI-guided consensus sequences were performed with migec v1.2.7. Using mixcr v2.1.11, the UMI consensuses were aligned to TRA and TRB V and J templates and assembled into clonotypes. A clonotype was counted as expanded or contracted only when both edgeR and NoisET called the clonotype significant, with the noise models trained on biological replicates. For edgeR calls, the thresholds were a false discovery rate-adjusted p below 0.01 and a log2 fold-change of 1. As an exploratory analysis of dynamics, max-normalized trajectories of the 1000 most abundant clonotypes were examined with PCA combined with hierarchical clustering. Separately sequenced CD4+ and CD8+ repertoires were used to assign the CD4 or CD8 phenotype of responding clones. TCRdb applied fastp at Q25 and MiXCR to the public reads, then kept only in-frame beta chains. Entries are consolidated by CDR3 protein sequence, retaining the most common genes and DNA. The authors' filters were not applied to this entry. Here the sample has 380,000 or so distinct CDR3 sequences; about an eighth occur a single time. Of the sample, around a fifth falls within the top ten clones.

Sequenced: PBMCs or a T cell subset sorted from them (not recorded which). The sequence was obtained from a man between 18 and 35 years old who had mild COVID-19 (a few samples of this study predate the infection). The sample titles of this study are shuffled in the database, so cell type and time point are left out; the donor was told from shared clones.

The DNA sequence reads TGTGCCAGCAGCTTCGTTTTAGGGTCTAGCACAGATACGCAGTATTTT. It translates to CASSFVLGSSTDTQYF. The chain uses TRBV7-8 and TRBJ2-3; the D gene remains uncertain. A distance of 13 bases separates the germline ends of V and J, which lose 3 bases and 0 bases respectively. The CDR3 runs 16 residues from the cysteine to the phenylalanine. Only the CDR3 DNA stays, 48 bases, in frame from base 1. From the germline V gene, CDR1 is SGHVS and CDR2 is FQNEAQ.